These T cell receptor beta chains were read from a single sample in a study of vaccination and CD4 T cells after COVID-19. A single record per CDR3 protein comes from TCRdb applying MiXCR to the PCR reads. The sample gives over 15,000 distinct CDR3 sequences, about 43% of which show up once; 3% is in the top ten. Their specific antigens are unknown. Sequenced material: CD4+ T cells from blood, cultured in vitro, taken after SARS-CoV-2 vaccination. The source of these receptors is a human donor who had recovered from COVID-19. The CDR3 runs from the conserved cysteine through the conserved F or W. D genes are given only for firm matches. Size values are once, few and many counts, or a class for expanded clones, and some rows have none.

CDR3aa	CDR3nt	abundance	len	v_gene	j_gene	d_gene
CASSQGLNTEAFF	TGTGCCAGCAGTCAAGGGTTGAACACTGAAGCTTTCTTT	NA	13	TRBV6-1	TRBJ1-1	NA
CASKIEGLAGKGTGELFF	TGTGCCAGCAAGATAGAGGGACTAGCGGGAAAGGGCACCGGGGAGCTGTTTTTT	NA	18	TRBV28	TRBJ2-2	TRBD2
CASSQEGTGEETQYF	TGCGCCAGCAGCCAAGAAGGGACAGGGGAAGAGACCCAGTACTTC	NA	15	TRBV4-1	TRBJ2-5	TRBD1
CASSALAGGPDTQYF	TGTGCCAGCAGTGCGCTAGCGGGAGGGCCGGATACGCAGTATTTT	few	15	TRBV6-1	TRBJ2-3	TRBD2
CASSLTYTAGNTIYF	TGTGCCAGCAGTTTGACGTACACGGCAGGAAACACCATATATTTT	NA	15	TRBV27	TRBJ1-3	NA
CASSLGTEPNYGYTF	TGTGCCAGCAGTCTCGGGACAGAACCTAACTATGGCTACACCTTC	NA	15	TRBV6-2/TRBV6-3	TRBJ1-2	TRBD1
CSVPGQGTYEQYF	TGCAGCGTACCGGGACAGGGGACCTACGAGCAGTACTTC	NA	13	TRBV29-1	TRBJ2-7	TRBD1
CASSGAGGYNEQFF	TGTGCCAGCAGTGGTGCCGGGGGCTACAATGAGCAGTTCTTC	NA	14	TRBV6-1	TRBJ2-1	NA
CASSESSGARFYGYTF	TGTGCCAGCAGTGAATCTAGTGGGGCACGGTTCTATGGCTACACCTTC	NA	16	TRBV6-1	TRBJ1-2	NA
CASSPLGTVETQYF	TGTGCCAGCAGTCCATTAGGCACCGTCGAGACCCAGTACTTC	NA	14	TRBV28	TRBJ2-5	NA
CATSEKNTDTQYF	TGTGCCACCAGTGAAAAGAACACAGATACGCAGTATTTT	NA	13	TRBV24-1	TRBJ2-3	NA
CSARVGSRDTQYF	TGCAGTGCTAGAGTTGGCAGCCGAGATACGCAGTATTTT	NA	13	TRBV20-1	TRBJ2-3	NA
CASRPGGQPQHF	TGTGCCAGCAGACCGGGTGGCCAGCCCCAGCATTTT	NA	12	TRBV6-1	TRBJ1-5	NA